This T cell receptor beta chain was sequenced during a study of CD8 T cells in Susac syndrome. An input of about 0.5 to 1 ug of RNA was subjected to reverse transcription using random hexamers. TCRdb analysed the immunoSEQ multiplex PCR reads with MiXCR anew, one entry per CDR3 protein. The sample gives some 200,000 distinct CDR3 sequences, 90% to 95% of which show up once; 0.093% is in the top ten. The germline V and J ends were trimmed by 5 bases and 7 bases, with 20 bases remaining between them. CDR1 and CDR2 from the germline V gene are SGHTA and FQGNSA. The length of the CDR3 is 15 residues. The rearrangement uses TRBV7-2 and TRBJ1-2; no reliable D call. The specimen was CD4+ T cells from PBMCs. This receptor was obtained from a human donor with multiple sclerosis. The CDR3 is CASSGGGVGGIGYTF. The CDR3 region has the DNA TGTGCCAGCAGCGGTGGTGGGGTGGGAGGCATTGGCTACACCTTC.